Shown below are 18 T cell receptor beta chains from a single sample sequenced in a study of T-cell reconstitution after alpha-beta-depleted transplantation in children. Preparation of the TCRbeta library used unique molecular identifiers. From the PCR reads, TCRdb called clonotypes with MiXCR, one entry per CDR3 protein. The repertoire consists of more than 400,000 distinct CDR3 sequences, with about an eighth occurring once and the leading ten covering around 15%. This sample comprised PBMCs, mostly from graft donor cells, obtained 180 days after TCRalphabeta/CD19-depleted stem cell transplant. The receptors come from a female patient aged 2 to 10 who had a stem cell transplant for aplastic anemia, so the T cells may come from the graft donor.

Here the CDR3 reads CATSREPGGGYTF. In DNA, the CDR3 is TGTGCCACCAGCAGAGAGCCCGGGGGGGGCTACACCTTC. The genes are TRBV15 and TRBJ1-2, with a possible D match to TRBD1 (5 bases). Trimming shortened V by 0 bases and J by 8 bases, and 10 bases separated the two germline ends. The CDR3 runs to 13 residues. CDR1 is LNHNV, CDR2 YYDKDF, per germline (reference sequence).

This clonotype appeared a few times. The genes are TRBV19 and TRBJ1-5, with D maybe TRBD1 (5 bases). V dropped 3 bases and J dropped 7 bases, with 13 bases sitting between them. Germline lookup yields CDR1 LNHDA and CDR2 SQIVND (reference sequence). The CDR3 contains 14 residues. DNA for the CDR3: TGTGCCAGTAGTATCTCGGGGGGAATGCAGCCCCAGCATTTT. Its translation: CASSISGGMQPQHF.

This clonotype occurred a few times. This chain links TRBV5-1 with TRBJ2-1; D may be TRBD1 or TRBD2 (6 bases each). CDR3 size: 15 residues. Germline V gene lookup returns CDR1 SGHRS and CDR2 YFSETQ. V was shortened by 0 bases and J by 9 bases, with 16 bases between the two germline ends. CDR3 sequence reads: CASSLAGAGDPEQFF. The CDR3, as DNA: TGCGCCAGCAGCTTGGCGGGGGCCGGGGACCCTGAGCAGTTCTTC. The full variable domain, its missing parts supplied by reference TRBV5-1 and TRBJ2-1, is KAGVTQTPRYLIKTRGQQVTLSCSPISGHRSVSWYQQTPGQGLQFLFEYFSETQRNKGNFPGRFSGRQFSNSRSEMNVSTLELGDSALYLCASSLAGAGDPEQFFGPGTRLTVL.

This clonotype was recorded at least ten times. The chain recombines TRBV12-3 or TRBV12-4 with TRBJ2-1; unclear D gene. V was pared by 1 base and J by 10 bases, with 5 bases between. The CDR3 has 11 amino acids. CDR3 in amino acids: CASSLVTEQFF. Written as DNA, the CDR3 is TGTGCCAGCAGTTTAGTTACCGAGCAGTTCTTC.

V is TRBV20-1 and J is TRBJ2-3, with D perhaps matching TRBD1 (5 bases). The CDR3 extends over 12 amino acids. The germline CDR1 and CDR2 sequences are DFQATT and SNEGSKA (reference sequence). V dropped 8 bases and J dropped 4 bases, with 13 bases sitting between them. The CDR3 DNA reads TGCAGTCAGGGCTCAGGCGCAGATACGCAGTATTTT. It specifies CSQGSGADTQYF.

The CDR3 reads CASSLVASGGNEQFF. The CDR3 bases are TGTGCCAGCAGCTTAGTGGCTAGCGGGGGCAATGAGCAGTTCTTC. The chain carries TRBV7-9 and TRBJ2-1; TRBD2 matches 10 bases. V trimming: 1 base; J trimming: 6 bases; junction bases outside the gene matches: 3. This CDR3 comprises 15 residues. Germline CDR1 reads SEHNR; CDR2 reads FQNEAQ (reference sequence).

The chain couples TRBV18 to TRBJ2-1, with D perhaps TRBD2 (5 bases). CDR1 is KGHSH, CDR2 LQKENI, per germline. This CDR3 comprises 14 residues. V lost 6 bases to trimming and J lost 3 bases, with 12 bases between them. CDR3 nucleotides: TGTGCCAGCTCGAACTACCGGGACTACAATGAGCAGTTCTTC. Amino acid sequence: CASSNYRDYNEQFF.

The chain combines TRBV10-3 with TRBJ2-5, with TRBD1 as a possible D gene (6 bases). This CDR3 has 13 residues. V lost 6 bases and J lost 3, with 11 bases in between. From germline, CDR1 is ENHRY and CDR2 SYGVKD. The CDR3 protein is CAIRTEGEETQYF. The CDR3 region has the DNA TGTGCCATCAGGACCGAGGGGGAAGAGACCCAGTACTTC.

This clonotype was observed a handful of times. The chain employs TRBV5-1 and TRBJ2-2; 8 bases map to TRBD2. This CDR3 has 14 amino acids. V lost 9 bases, J lost 3 bases, and 7 bases stayed unmatched. In germline, CDR1 is SGHRS, CDR2 YFSETQ. CDR3 region: CAIRRGEYTGELFF. The DNA of the CDR3 is TGCGCCATCCGGCGGGGGGAGTACACCGGGGAGCTGTTTTTT.

At least ten counts were recorded for this clonotype. The CDR3 protein is CASSFLGTGELFF. The CDR3 nucleotides are TGTGCCAGCAGCTTCCTAGGGACCGGGGAGCTGTTTTTT. The V and J genes are TRBV5-6 and TRBJ2-2; unclear D gene. Trimming removed 2 bases from V and 5 bases from J, with 7 bases in between. Per germline, CDR1 SGHDT and CDR2 YYEEEE. This CDR3 contains 13 residues.

This clonotype was seen only a few times. This rearrangement joins TRBV20-1 to TRBJ2-1; no clear D. The CDR3 runs 13 residues. Looked up from germline, CDR1 is DFQATT and CDR2 is SNEGSKA (reference sequence). V lost 2 bases, J lost 8 bases, and 13 bases lay in between. CDR3 in DNA: TGCAGTGCTAGAATTGTCTCCACGGATGAGCAGTTCTTC. Translation gives CSARIVSTDEQFF.

This clonotype was seen many times. The V and J genes are TRBV18 and TRBJ2-5; D gene unclear. From germline, CDR1 is KGHSH and CDR2 LQKENI. This CDR3 is 12 amino acids long. Trimming took 8 bases from V and 1 from J, leaving 8 bases between them. The CDR3 loop reads CASSPGQETQYF. DNA for the CDR3: TGTGCCAGCAGTCCAGGCCAAGAGACCCAGTACTTC.

The sample holds a few counts of this clonotype. The genes are TRBV29-1 and TRBJ2-5; 11 nucleotides match TRBD2. CDR3 length equals 13 residues. Germline CDR1 is SQVTM and CDR2 is ANQGSEA. The trim removed 6 bases at V and 9 bases at J, leaving 9 bases unmatched. CDR3 bases: TGCAGCGTCGAAACCGGGACTAGCGGAGCCCAGTACTTC. Its protein product is CSVETGTSGAQYF.

This clonotype appeared many times. The rearrangement joins TRBV5-1 to TRBJ2-7, with unresolved D. V dropped 0 bases and J dropped 2 bases, with 12 bases sitting between them. In germline, CDR1 is SGHRS, CDR2 YFSETQ. The CDR3 is 15 amino acids. In nucleotides, the CDR3 is TGCGCCAGCAGCTTGGACAGCTCCTCCACCTACGAGCAGTACGTC. It yields the protein CASSLDSSSTYEQYV.

This clonotype has just a few counts. The gene calls are TRBV20-1 and TRBJ1-3; D gene unclear. Between the trimmed V and J ends, which lost 5 bases and 0 bases, there was a span of 23 bases. There are 18 residues in the CDR3. From germline, CDR1 is DFQATT and CDR2 SNEGSKA (reference sequence). The chain's CDR3 is CSAAPVLAGDFSGNTIYF. CDR3 DNA: TGCAGTGCTGCTCCAGTTCTGGCGGGAGACTTCTCTGGAAACACCATATATTTT.

The table lists this clonotype with many counts. The chain links TRBV12-3 or TRBV12-4 to TRBJ2-1; the match to TRBD2 covers 9 bases. The CDR3 extends over 14 amino acids. The V and J ends lost 8 bases and 7 bases, in that order; junction bases with no gene match: 9. In DNA, the CDR3 is TGTGCCAGCCATGGGCGGGAGGGACGGAATGAGCAGTTCTTC. Translating it yields CASHGREGRNEQFF.

The chain joins TRBV29-1 to TRBJ2-5; D gene ambiguous. CDR1 and CDR2 (germline): SQVTM, ANQGSEA. This CDR3 is built from 12 residues. The CDR3 protein is CRAEAPPETQYF. The CDR3, as DNA: TGCAGGGCGGAAGCCCCCCCAGAGACCCAGTACTTC.

The chain recombines TRBV6-4 with TRBJ2-4; D not resolved. The CDR3 contains 16 residues. V lost 9 bases and J 1 base, leaving 19 bases between the germline ends. CDR1 is MRHNA and CDR2 is SNTAGT in the germline V gene. CDR3 in DNA: TGTGCCAGTTCCTCCTTTAAGCCCCACGCCAAAAACATTCAGTACTTC. Amino acids: CASSSFKPHAKNIQYF.